This TCR beta chain is drawn from a study of blood T cell repertoires in COVID-19. The wider study: The origin of the acute and convalescent COVID-19 samples was the United States, Italy and Spain.

TCRdb's copy holds only in-frame clones and misses some; the assay was immunoSEQ multiplex PCR. There are roughly 100,000 clones in the sample; 75% to 90% occur only once, and about a sixth lies in the top ten. CDR3 length: 13 residues. The germline V gene encodes CDR1 ENHRY and CDR2 SYGVKD. The gene calls are TRBV10-3 and TRBJ2-2, with TRBD2 identical over 7 bases. The sequenced sample was peripheral blood. The source of this sequence is a woman older than 75 with active or convalescent COVID-19. CDR3 in amino acids: CAGGEGYSGELFF. The DNA for the CDR3 is TGTGCAGGAGGGGAGGGTTACTCCGGGGAGCTGTTTTTT.